This TCR beta chain was captured by sequencing in a study of cytomegalovirus exposure and HLA in healthy donors. PCR employed 60 Vbeta and 13 Jbeta primers. The repertoire was sequenced with immunoSEQ multiplex PCR; TCRdb's copy has only in-frame clones and lacks some. The sample holds some 130,000 clones, 65% to 80% seen once. V lost 5 bases to trimming and J lost 13 bases; unmatched junction nucleotides: 6. Germline V gives CDR1 MNHEY, CDR2 SVGAGI. The CDR3 has 11 amino acids. The source of this sequence is a male donor in good health and CMV-seronegative. The chain joins TRBV6-5 to TRBJ1-2, with 8 nucleotides matching TRBD1. Material for sequencing was PBMCs. In nucleotides, the CDR3 is TGTGCCAGCAGTCGACAGGGGACAAGCACCTTC. Amino acids: CASSRQGTSTF.